This note documents a single T cell receptor (beta chain) sequence. What it binds is not known. In this CDR3 the conserved last residue, phenylalanine or tryptophan, is missing, so a read error is likely. It is unclear where the CDR3 begins or ends on the DNA, so no DNA is shown, and the CDR3 is as TCRdb lists it. CDR1 MDHEN and CDR2 SYDVKM come from the germline V gene. Both ends counted, the CDR3 spans 8 residues. These data are taken from a study of regulatory T cells in long-lasting Graves disease. The sample's time point: newly diagnosed GD, antithyroid drugs for less than 3 months. RNA extracted from PBMCs served as the sequencing template. Assembly of TCR beta libraries relied on iRepertoire HTBI primers together with Arm-PCR of CDR3 regions. TCRdb recomputed calls from the multiplex PCR reads with MiXCR, one row per CDR3 protein. Of some 560,000 distinct CDR3 sequences listed, about 16% are singletons.

Findings and limits, study-wide: Persistent Graves' patients possessed reduced TCR diversity relative to recently diagnosed ones.

This same sample was also taken into another study, of T cells in Graves' hyperthyroidism and ophthalmopathy.

Sequencing used peripheral blood mononuclear cells (PBMCs), obtained at new diagnosis, from a patient treated with antithyroid drugs. The origin of this receptor is a woman aged 35 to 60 with Graves disease. V gene TRBV28 combines with J gene TRBJ2-7. CDR3 sequence: CASSLWVR.